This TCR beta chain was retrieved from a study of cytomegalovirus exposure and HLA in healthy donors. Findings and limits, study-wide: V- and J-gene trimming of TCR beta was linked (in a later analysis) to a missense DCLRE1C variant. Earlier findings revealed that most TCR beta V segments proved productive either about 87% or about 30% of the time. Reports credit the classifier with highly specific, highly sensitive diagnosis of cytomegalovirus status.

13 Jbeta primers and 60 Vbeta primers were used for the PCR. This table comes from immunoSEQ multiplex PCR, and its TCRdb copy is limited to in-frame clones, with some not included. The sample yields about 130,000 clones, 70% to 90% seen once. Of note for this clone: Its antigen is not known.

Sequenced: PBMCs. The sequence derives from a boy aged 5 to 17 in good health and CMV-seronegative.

CDR3 sequence (DNA): TGTGCCAGCAGCAAATTACCGGACAGGGTGAACACCGGGGAGCTGTTTTTT. Its protein product is CASSKLPDRVNTGELFF. This chain joins TRBV9 and TRBJ2-2; 8 bases align to TRBD1. J was trimmed by 1 base and V by 4 bases; bases with no gene match: 9. Germline V gene sequence: CDR1 SGDLS, CDR2 YYNGEE. The CDR3 runs 17 residues.